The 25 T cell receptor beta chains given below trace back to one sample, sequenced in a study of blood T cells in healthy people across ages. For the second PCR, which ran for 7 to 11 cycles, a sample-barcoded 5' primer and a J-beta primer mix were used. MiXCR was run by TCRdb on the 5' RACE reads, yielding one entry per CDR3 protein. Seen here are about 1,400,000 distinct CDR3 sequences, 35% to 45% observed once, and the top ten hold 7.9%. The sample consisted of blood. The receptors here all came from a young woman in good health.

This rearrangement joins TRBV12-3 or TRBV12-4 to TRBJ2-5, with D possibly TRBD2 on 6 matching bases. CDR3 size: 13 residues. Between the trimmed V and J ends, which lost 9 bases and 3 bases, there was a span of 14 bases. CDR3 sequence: CASRTLAEETQYF. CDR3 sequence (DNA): TGTGCCAGTAGGACCTTAGCGGAAGAGACCCAGTACTTC.

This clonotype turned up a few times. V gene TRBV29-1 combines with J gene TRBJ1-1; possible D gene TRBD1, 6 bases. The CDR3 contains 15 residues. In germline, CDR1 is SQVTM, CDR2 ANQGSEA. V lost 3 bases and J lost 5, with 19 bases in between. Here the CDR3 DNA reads TGCAGCGTTGAGGGTGGGGGGCCGGTGATAACTGAAGCTTTCTTT. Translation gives CSVEGGGPVITEAFF.

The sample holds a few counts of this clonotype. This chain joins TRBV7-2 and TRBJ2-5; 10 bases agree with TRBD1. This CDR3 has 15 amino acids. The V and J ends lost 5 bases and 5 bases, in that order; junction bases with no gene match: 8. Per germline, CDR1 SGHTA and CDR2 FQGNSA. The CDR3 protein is CASSQDRGSLETQYF. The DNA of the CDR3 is TGTGCCAGCAGCCAGGACAGGGGGAGTCTGGAGACCCAGTACTTC.

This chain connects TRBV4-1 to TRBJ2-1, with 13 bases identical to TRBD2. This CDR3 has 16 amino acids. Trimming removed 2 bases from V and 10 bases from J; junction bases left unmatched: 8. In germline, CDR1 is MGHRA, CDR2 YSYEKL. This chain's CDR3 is CASSQHKGLAGVEQFF. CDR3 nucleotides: TGCGCCAGCAGCCAACACAAAGGACTAGCGGGAGTCGAGCAGTTCTTC.

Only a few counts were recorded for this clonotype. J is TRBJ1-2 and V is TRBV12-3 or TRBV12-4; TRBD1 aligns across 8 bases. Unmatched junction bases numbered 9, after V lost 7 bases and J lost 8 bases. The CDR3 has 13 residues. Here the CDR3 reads CASIRQGILGYTF. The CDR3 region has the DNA TGTGCCAGCATCAGACAGGGGATACTCGGCTACACCTTC.

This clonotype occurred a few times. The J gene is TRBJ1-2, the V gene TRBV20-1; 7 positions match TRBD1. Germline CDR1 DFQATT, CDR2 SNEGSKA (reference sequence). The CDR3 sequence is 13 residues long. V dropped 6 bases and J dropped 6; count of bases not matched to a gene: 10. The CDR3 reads CSAGGRAGDGYTF. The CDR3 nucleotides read TGCAGTGCAGGGGGCAGGGCAGGTGATGGCTACACCTTC.

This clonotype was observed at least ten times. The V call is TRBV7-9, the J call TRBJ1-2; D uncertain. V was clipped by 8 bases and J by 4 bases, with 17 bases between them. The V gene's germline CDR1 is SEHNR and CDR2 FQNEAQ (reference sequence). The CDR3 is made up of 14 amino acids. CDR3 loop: CASAARGGPYGYTF. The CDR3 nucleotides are TGTGCCAGCGCAGCCCGAGGCGGGCCCTATGGCTACACCTTC.

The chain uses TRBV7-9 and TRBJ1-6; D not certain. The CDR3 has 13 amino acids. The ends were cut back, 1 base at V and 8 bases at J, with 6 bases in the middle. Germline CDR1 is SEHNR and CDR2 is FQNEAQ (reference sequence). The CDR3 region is CASSLGNDSPLHF. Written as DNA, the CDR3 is TGTGCCAGCAGCTTAGGGAATGATTCACCCCTCCACTTT.

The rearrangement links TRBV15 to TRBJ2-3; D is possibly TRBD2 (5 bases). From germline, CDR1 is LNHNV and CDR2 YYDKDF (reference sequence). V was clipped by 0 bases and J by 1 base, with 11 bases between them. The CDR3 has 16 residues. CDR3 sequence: CATSRDPRTRTDTQYF. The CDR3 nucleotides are TGTGCCACCAGCAGAGATCCCAGGACTCGCACAGATACGCAGTATTTT.

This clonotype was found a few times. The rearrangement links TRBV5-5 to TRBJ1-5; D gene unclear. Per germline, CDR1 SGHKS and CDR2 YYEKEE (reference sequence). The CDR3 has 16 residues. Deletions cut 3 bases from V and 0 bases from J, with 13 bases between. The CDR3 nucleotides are TGTGCCAGCAGCTCCACAGACACCATTAGCAATCAGCCCCAGCATTTT. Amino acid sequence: CASSSTDTISNQPQHF.

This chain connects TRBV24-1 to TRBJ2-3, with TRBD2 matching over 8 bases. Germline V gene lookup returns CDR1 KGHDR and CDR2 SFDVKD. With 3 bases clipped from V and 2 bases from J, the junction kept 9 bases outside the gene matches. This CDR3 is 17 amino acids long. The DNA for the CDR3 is TGTGCCACCAGTGATCGTTCGGGACTAGGGTTCACAGATACGCAGTATTTT. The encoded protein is CATSDRSGLGFTDTQYF.

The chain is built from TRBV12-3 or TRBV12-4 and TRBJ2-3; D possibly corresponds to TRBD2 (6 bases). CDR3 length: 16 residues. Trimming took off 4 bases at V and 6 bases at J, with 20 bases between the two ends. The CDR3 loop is CASSSSPGLTSDTQYF. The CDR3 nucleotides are TGTGCCAGCAGTTCCTCTCCGGGACTGACATCGGATACGCAGTATTTT.

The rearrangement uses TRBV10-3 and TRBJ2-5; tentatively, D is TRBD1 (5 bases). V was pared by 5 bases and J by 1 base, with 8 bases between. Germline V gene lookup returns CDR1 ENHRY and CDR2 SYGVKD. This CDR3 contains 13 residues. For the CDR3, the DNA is TGTGCCATCAGTCCAGGGCCCCAAGAGACCCAGTACTTC. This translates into CAISPGPQETQYF.

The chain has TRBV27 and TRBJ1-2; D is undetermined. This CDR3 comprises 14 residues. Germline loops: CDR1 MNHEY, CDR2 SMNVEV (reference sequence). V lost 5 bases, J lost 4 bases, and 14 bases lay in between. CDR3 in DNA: TGTGCCAGCAGTCCCCTGGGGAGCTCCTATGGCTACACCTTC. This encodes CASSPLGSSYGYTF.

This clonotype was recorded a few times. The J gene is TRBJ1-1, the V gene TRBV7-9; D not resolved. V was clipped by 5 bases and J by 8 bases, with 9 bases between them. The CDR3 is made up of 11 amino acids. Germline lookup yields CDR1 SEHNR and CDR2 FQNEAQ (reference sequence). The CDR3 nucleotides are TGTGCCAGCAGCCCCCTTGGAGAAGCTTTCTTT. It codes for CASSPLGEAFF. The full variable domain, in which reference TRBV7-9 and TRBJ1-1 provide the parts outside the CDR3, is DTGVSQNPRHKITKRGQNVTFRCDPISEHNRLYWYRQTLGQGPEFLTYFQNEAQLEKSRLLSDRFSAERPKGSFSTLEIQRTEQGDSAMYLCASSPLGEAFFGQGTRLTVV.

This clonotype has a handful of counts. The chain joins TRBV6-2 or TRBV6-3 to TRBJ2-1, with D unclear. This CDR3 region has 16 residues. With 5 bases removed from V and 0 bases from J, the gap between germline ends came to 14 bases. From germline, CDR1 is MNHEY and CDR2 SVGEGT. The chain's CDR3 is CASSVFQSSSYNEQFF. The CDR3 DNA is TGTGCCAGCAGTGTCTTCCAGTCGAGCTCCTACAATGAGCAGTTCTTC.

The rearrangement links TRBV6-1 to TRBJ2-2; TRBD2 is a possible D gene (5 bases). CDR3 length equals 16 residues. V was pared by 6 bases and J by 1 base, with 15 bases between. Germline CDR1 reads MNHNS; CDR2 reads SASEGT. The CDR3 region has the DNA TGTGCCAGCAGGTCTACCCCGGGGATGAACACCGGGGAGCTGTTTTTT. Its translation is CASRSTPGMNTGELFF.

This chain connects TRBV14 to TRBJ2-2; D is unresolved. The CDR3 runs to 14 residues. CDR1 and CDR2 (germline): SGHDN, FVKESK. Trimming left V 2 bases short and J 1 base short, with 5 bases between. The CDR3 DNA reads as TGTGCCAGCAGCCAAACAGTGAACACCGGGGAGCTGTTTTTT. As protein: CASSQTVNTGELFF.

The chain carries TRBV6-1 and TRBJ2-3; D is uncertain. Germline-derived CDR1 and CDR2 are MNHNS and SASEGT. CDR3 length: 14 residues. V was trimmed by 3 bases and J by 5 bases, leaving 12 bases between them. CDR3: CASSETGFKDTQYF. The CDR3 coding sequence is TGTGCCAGCAGTGAGACCGGATTTAAAGATACGCAGTATTTT.

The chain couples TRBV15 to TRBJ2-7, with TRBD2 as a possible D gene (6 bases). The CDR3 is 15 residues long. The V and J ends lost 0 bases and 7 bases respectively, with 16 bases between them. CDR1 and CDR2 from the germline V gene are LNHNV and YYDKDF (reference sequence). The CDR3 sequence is CATSRDSGIYNEQYF. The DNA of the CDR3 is TGTGCCACCAGCAGAGATAGCGGCATTTACAATGAGCAGTACTTC.

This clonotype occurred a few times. CDR3 nucleotides: TGTGCCAGCAGCACCGGGACATTACTCTACGAGCAGTACTTC. Amino acid sequence: CASSTGTLLYEQYF. This chain uses TRBV7-9 with TRBJ2-7; maybe TRBD1 (6 bases). This CDR3 comprises 14 residues. Trimming stripped 5 bases from V and 3 bases from J, with 14 bases between. Germline loops: CDR1 SEHNR, CDR2 FQNEAQ (reference sequence).

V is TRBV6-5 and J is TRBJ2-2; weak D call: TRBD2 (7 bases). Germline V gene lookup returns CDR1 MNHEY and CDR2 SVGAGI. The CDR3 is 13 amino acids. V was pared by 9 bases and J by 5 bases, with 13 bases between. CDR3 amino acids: CASERGGTGELFF. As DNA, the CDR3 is TGTGCCAGTGAGAGGGGGGGGACCGGGGAGCTGTTTTTT.

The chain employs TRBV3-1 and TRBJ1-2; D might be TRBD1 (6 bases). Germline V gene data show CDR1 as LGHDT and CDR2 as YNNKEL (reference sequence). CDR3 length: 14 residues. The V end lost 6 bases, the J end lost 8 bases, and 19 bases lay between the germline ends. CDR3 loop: CASSPTGGSLGYTF. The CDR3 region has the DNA TGTGCCAGCAGTCCGACCGGGGGCAGCCTGGGCTACACCTTC.

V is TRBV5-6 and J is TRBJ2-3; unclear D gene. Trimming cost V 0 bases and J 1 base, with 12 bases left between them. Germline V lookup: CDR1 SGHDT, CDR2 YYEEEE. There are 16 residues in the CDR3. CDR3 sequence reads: CASSLVGDSGTDTQYF. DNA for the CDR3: TGTGCCAGCAGCTTGGTGGGCGACTCCGGCACAGATACGCAGTATTTT.

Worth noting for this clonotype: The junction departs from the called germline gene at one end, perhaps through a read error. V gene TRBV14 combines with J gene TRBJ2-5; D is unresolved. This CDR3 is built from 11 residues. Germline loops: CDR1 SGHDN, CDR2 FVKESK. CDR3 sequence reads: CASNQWETQYF. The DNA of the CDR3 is TGTGCCAGCAACCAATGGGAGACCCAGTACTTC.